These 11 T cell receptor beta chains originate from one sample sequenced in a study of patients and donors after allogeneic stem cell transplantation. In TCRdb, the RT-PCR reads were re-called with MiXCR into one record per CDR3 protein. The sample has 95,000 to 120,000 distinct CDR3 sequences; 35% to 45% are singletons. The sample comprised blood, either unsorted or a sorted T cell fraction (not recorded which). The receptors stem from a human donor who was either an allogeneic HSCT recipient or a stem cell or donor lymphocyte infusion donor (not recorded which). It is not recorded whose cells these are; they may come from a transplant donor.

The CDR3 reads CASSPSPPVVTDTQYF. In nucleotides, the CDR3 is TGCGCCAGCAGCCCCTCACCCCCGGTGGTCACAGATACGCAGTATTTT. V usage is TRBV4-3 and J usage is TRBJ2-3; D remains unclear. CDR1 and CDR2 (germline): LGHNA, YSLEER. CDR3 length equals 16 residues. The ends were cut back, 4 bases at V and 2 bases at J, with 16 bases in the middle.

The chain has TRBV7-2 and TRBJ2-2, with unresolved D. The V gene's germline CDR1 is SGHTA and CDR2 FQGNSA. V lost 2 bases and J lost 5, with 9 bases in between. The CDR3 contains 14 residues. The CDR3 is CASSLWYPTGELFF. CDR3 in DNA: TGTGCCAGCAGCTTATGGTACCCAACCGGGGAGCTGTTTTTT.

The CDR3 nucleotides read TGCGCCAGCAGCTTGGATGCAGGGGCGGACTATGGCTACACCTTC. Amino acids: CASSLDAGADYGYTF. The genes are TRBV5-1 and TRBJ1-2, with a tentative D call TRBD1 (6 bases). The CDR3 has 15 residues. The ends were cut back, 0 bases at V and 3 bases at J, with 12 bases in the middle. Looked up from germline, CDR1 is SGHRS and CDR2 is YFSETQ.

This clonotype was recorded a few times. The V and J genes are TRBV4-3 and TRBJ1-1; D is possibly TRBD1 (5 bases). Germline V gene sequence: CDR1 LGHNA, CDR2 YSLEER. With 1 base removed from V and 7 bases from J, the gap between germline ends came to 13 bases. This CDR3 has 14 amino acids. CDR3 in DNA: TGCGCCAGCAGCCAAGTCATGGGGCCGGGTGAAGCTTTCTTT. It is translated as CASSQVMGPGEAFF.

CDR3 in amino acids: CSARKGSRNQPQHF. The CDR3 DNA reads as TGCAGTGCTAGAAAGGGGAGCAGAAATCAGCCCCAGCATTTT. V and J are TRBV20-1 and TRBJ1-5; the D gene is possibly TRBD1 (5 bases). The CDR3 totals 14 residues. V lost 2 bases and J lost 4, with 12 bases in between. Germline V lookup: CDR1 DFQATT, CDR2 SNEGSKA (reference sequence).

This clonotype was detected a few times. The chain recombines TRBV5-6 with TRBJ2-1; tentative D call: TRBD2 (6 bases). Trimming removed 1 base at V and 14 bases at J, with 16 bases between. The V gene's germline CDR1 is SGHDT and CDR2 YYEEEE. CDR3 length: 13 amino acids. CDR3 nucleotides: TGTGCCAGCAGCTTGCGCGGGACGAGGGAAAAGTTCTTC. Protein product: CASSLRGTREKFF.

This clonotype turned up a few times. The J gene is TRBJ2-7, the V gene TRBV29-1; tentatively, D is TRBD2 (6 bases). Trimming took 6 bases from V and 2 from J, leaving 8 bases between them. Germline V gene sequence: CDR1 SQVTM, CDR2 ANQGSEA. The CDR3 has 11 amino acids. In DNA form, the CDR3 reads TGCAGCGTAACTAGCACCTACGAGCAGTACTTC. Translating it yields CSVTSTYEQYF.

This clonotype was seen only a few times. The rearrangement joins TRBV20-1 to TRBJ1-3, with TRBD1 matching 10 bases. Unmatched junction bases numbered 9, after V lost 3 bases and J lost 7 bases. CDR3 length: 15 amino acids. In germline, CDR1 is DFQATT, CDR2 SNEGSKA (reference sequence). CDR3 in DNA: TGCAGTGCTAGGGCCCGGGACAGGGGCAAGAACACCATATATTTT. Amino acid sequence: CSARARDRGKNTIYF.

The rearrangement joins TRBV29-1 to TRBJ1-1; possibly TRBD1 for D (6 bases). V lost 5 bases and J lost 7, with 14 bases in between. Germline CDR1 is SQVTM and CDR2 is ANQGSEA. CDR3 length equals 12 residues. As DNA, the CDR3 is TGCAGCGTTATGCGGGGGCGCGGTGAAGCTTTCTTT. Its translation is CSVMRGRGEAFF.

Turning to this clonotype: Its ends do not fully match the called genes, so a read error is possible. The chain recombines TRBV6-6 with TRBJ1-5, with 11 bases matching TRBD1. Germline CDR1 is MNHNY and CDR2 is SVGAGI (reference sequence). The CDR3 spans 16 residues. The CDR3 sequence is CASSWGQGVSDQPQHF. In DNA form, the CDR3 reads TGTGCCAGCAGTTGGGGACAGGGGGTTAGCGATCAGCCCCAGCATTTT.

This chain connects TRBV6-6 to TRBJ2-6; 7 bases are shared with TRBD1. CDR1 is MNHNY, CDR2 SVGAGI, per germline (reference sequence). V trimming: 0 bases; J trimming: 4 bases; junction bases outside the gene matches: 6. The CDR3 length is 17 residues. CDR3 sequence reads: CASSYSKGAKGANVLTF. The CDR3 DNA reads as TGTGCCAGCAGTTACTCGAAGGGGGCTAAGGGGGCCAACGTCCTGACTTTC.